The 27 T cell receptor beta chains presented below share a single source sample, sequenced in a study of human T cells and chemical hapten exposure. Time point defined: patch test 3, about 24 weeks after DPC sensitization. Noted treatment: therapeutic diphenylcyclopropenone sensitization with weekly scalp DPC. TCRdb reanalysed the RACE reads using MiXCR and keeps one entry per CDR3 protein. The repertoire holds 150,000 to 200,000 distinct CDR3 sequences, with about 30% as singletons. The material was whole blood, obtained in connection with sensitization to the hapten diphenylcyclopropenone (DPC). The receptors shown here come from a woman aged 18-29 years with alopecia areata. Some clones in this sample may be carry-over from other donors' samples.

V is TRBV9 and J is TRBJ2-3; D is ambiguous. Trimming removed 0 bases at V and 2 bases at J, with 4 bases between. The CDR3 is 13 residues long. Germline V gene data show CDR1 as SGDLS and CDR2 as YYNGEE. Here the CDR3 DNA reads TGTGCCAGCAGCGTAGGAATCACAGATACGCAGTATTTT. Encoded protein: CASSVGITDTQYF.

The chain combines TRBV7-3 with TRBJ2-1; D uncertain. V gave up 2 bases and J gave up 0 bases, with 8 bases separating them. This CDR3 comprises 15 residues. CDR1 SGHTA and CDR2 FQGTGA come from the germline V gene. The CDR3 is CASSLYFSSYNEQFF. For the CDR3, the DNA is TGTGCCAGCAGCTTATACTTCAGCTCCTACAATGAGCAGTTCTTC. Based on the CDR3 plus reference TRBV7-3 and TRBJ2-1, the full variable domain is GAGVSQTPSNKVTEKGKYVELRCDPISGHTALYWYRQSLGQGPEFLIYFQGTGAADDSGLPNDRFFAVRPEGSVSTLKIQRTERGDSAVYLCASSLYFSSYNEQFFGPGTRLTVL.

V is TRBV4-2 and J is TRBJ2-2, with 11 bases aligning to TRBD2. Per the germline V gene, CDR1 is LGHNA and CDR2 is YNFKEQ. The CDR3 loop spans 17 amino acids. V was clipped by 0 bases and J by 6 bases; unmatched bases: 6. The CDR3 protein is CASSQDGTSGRPGELFF. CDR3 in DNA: TGTGCCAGCAGCCAAGATGGTACTAGCGGGAGACCCGGGGAGCTGTTTTTT.

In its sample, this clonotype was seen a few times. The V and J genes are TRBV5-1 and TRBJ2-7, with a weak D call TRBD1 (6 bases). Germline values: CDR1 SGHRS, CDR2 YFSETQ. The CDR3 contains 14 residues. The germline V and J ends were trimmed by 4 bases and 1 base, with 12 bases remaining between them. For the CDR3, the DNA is TGCGCCAGCAGCCGTTCGGACAGTTCCTACGAGCAGTACTTC. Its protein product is CASSRSDSSYEQYF.

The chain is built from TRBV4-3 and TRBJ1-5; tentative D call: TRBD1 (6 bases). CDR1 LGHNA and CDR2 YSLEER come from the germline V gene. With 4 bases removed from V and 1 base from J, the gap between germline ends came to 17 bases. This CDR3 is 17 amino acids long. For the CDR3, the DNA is TGCGCCAGCAGCCGATCTCTTACAGGGATGAGCAATCAGCCCCAGCATTTT. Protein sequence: CASSRSLTGMSNQPQHF.

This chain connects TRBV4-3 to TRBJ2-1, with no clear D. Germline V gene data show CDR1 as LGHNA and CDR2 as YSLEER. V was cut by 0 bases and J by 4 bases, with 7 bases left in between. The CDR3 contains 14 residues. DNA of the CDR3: TGCGCCAGCAGCCAAGAGGGATTGTACAATGAGCAGTTCTTC. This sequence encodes CASSQEGLYNEQFF.

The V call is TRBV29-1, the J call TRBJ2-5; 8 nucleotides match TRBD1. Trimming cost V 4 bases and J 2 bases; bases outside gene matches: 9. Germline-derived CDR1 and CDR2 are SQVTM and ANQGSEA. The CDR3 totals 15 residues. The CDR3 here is CSVASGTGSQETQYF. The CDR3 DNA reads TGCAGCGTTGCCTCCGGGACAGGCTCGCAAGAGACCCAGTACTTC.

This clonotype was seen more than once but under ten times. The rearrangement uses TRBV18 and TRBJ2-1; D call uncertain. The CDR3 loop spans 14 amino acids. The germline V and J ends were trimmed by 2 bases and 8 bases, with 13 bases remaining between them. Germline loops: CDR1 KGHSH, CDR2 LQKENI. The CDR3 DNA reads TGTGCCAGCTCACCAGGTCTGTATAGGGATGAGCAGTTCTTC. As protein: CASSPGLYRDEQFF. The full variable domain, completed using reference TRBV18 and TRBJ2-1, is NAGVMQNPRHLVRRRGQEARLRCSPMKGHSHVYWYRQLPEEGLKFMVYLQKENIIDESGMPKERFSAEFPKEGPSILRIQQVVRGDSAAYFCASSPGLYRDEQFFGPGTRLTVL.

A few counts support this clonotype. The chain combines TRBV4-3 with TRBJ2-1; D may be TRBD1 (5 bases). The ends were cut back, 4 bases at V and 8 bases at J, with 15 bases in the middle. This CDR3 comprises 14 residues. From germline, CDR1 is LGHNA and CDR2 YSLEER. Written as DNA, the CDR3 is TGCGCCAGCAGCCTCAAAGATGGGGCCCATGAGCAGTTCTTC. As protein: CASSLKDGAHEQFF.

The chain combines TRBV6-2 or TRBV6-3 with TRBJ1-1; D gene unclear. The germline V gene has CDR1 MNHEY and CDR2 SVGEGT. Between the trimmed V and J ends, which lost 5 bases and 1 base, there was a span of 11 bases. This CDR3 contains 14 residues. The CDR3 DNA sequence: TGTGCCAGCAGTCACTTCCAGGCGAACACTGAAGCTTTCTTT. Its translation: CASSHFQANTEAFF.

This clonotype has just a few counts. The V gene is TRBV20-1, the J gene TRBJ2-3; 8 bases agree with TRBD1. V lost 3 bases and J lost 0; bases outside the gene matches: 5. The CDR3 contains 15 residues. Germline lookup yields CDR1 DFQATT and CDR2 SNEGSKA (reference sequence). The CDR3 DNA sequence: TGCAGTGCTAGGGCAGGACAGGGTAGCACAGATACGCAGTATTTT. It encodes CSARAGQGSTDTQYF.

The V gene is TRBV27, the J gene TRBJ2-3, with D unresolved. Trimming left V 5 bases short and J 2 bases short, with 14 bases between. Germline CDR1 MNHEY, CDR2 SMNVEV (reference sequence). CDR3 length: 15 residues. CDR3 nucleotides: TGTGCCAGCAGTCCCCGTTTATCGCCCACAGATACGCAGTATTTT. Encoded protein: CASSPRLSPTDTQYF.

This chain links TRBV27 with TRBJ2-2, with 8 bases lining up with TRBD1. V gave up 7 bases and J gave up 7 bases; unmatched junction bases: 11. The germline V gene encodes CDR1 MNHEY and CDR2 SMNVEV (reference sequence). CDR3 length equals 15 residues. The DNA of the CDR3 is TGTGCCAGCAAGGTCCGGGACAGGTTCGACGGGGAGCTGTTTTTT. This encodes CASKVRDRFDGELFF.

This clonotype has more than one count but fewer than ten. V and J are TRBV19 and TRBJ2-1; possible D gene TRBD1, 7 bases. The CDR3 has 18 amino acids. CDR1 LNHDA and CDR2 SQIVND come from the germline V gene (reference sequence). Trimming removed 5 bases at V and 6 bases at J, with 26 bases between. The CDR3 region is CASSEARIGGGAGNEQFF. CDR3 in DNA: TGTGCCAGTAGTGAAGCTAGGATCGGAGGGGGCGCGGGCAATGAGCAGTTCTTC.

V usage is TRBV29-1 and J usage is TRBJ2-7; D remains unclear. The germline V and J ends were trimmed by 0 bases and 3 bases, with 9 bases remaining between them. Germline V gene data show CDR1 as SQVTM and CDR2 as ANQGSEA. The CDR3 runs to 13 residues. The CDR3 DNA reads TGCAGCGTTGAAGATCCGAGCAGCTACGAGCAGTACTTC. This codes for CSVEDPSSYEQYF.

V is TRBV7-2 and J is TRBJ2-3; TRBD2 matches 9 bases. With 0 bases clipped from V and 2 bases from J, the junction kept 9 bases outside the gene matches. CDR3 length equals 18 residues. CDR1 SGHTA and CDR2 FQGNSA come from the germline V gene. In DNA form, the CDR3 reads TGTGCCAGCAGCTTAGCGCTCGGTAGCGGGGGACTCACAGATACGCAGTATTTT. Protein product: CASSLALGSGGLTDTQYF.

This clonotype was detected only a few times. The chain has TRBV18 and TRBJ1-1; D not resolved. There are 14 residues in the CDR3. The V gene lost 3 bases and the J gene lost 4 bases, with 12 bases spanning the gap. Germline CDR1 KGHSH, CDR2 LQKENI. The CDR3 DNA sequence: TGTGCCAGCTCACCTACGGGGTTCGGCACTGAAGCTTTCTTT. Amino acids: CASSPTGFGTEAFF.

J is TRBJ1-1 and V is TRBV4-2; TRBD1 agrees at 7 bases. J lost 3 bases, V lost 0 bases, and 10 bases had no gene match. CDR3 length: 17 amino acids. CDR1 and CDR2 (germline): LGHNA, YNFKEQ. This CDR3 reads CASSQERGQVADTEAFF. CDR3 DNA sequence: TGTGCCAGCAGCCAAGAACGAGGACAGGTGGCGGACACTGAAGCTTTCTTT.

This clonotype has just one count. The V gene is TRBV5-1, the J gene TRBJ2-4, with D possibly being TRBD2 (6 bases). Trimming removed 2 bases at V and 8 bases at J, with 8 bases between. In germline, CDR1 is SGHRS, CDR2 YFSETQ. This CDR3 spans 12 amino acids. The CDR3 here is CASSFAGYIQYF. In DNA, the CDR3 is TGCGCCAGCAGCTTTGCGGGGTACATTCAGTACTTC.

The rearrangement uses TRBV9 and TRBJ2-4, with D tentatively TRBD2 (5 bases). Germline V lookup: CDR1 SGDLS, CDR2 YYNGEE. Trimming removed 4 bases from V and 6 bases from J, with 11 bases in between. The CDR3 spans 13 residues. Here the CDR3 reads CASSLREGNIQYF. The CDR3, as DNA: TGTGCCAGCAGCTTACGCGAGGGAAACATTCAGTACTTC.

CDR3 bases: TGTGCCAGCAGCCCCGGGACTAGCGGATGGCCGAGCGGCACAGATACGCAGTATTTT. It is translated as CASSPGTSGWPSGTDTQYF. V is TRBV4-2 and J is TRBJ2-3; TRBD2 matches at 11 bases. The CDR3 runs to 19 residues. From germline, CDR1 is LGHNA and CDR2 YNFKEQ. The J segment lost 1 base and the V segment lost 4 bases, leaving 13 bases of the junction unmatched.

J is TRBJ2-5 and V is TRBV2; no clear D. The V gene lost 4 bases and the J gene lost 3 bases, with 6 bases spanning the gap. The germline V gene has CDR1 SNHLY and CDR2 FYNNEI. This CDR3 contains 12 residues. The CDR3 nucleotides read TGTGCCAGCAGTGTGGGTAAAGAGACCCAGTACTTC. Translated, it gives CASSVGKETQYF.

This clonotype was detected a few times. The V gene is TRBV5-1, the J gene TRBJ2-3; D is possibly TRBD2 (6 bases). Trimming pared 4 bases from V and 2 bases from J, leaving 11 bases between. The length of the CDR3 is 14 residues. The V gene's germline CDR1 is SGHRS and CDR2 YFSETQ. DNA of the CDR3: TGCGCCAGCAGCGCGGGACTCGACACAGATACGCAGTATTTT. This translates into CASSAGLDTDTQYF. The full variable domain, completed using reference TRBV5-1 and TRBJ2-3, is KAGVTQTPRYLIKTRGQQVTLSCSPISGHRSVSWYQQTPGQGLQFLFEYFSETQRNKGNFPGRFSGRQFSNSRSEMNVSTLELGDSALYLCASSAGLDTDTQYFGPGTRLTVL.

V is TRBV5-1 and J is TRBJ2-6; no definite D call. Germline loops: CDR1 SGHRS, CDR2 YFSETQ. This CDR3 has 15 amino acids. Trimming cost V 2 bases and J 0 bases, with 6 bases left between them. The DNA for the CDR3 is TGCGCCAGCAGCTTTGGGCACTCTGGGGCCAACGTCCTGACTTTC. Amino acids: CASSFGHSGANVLTF.

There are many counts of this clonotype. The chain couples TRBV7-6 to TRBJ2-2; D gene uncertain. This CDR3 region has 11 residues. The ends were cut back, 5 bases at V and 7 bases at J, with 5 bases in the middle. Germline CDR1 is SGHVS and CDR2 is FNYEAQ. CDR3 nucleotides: TGTGCCAGCAGCCCGAGCGGGGAGCTGTTTTTT. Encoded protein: CASSPSGELFF.

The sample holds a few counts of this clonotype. The DNA for the CDR3 is TGTGCCAGCAGCTTTAGGGGATATGAGCAGTTCTTC. It codes for CASSFRGYEQFF. This chain links TRBV7-2 with TRBJ2-1, with a possible D match to TRBD1 (5 bases). The CDR3 is made up of 12 amino acids. V was trimmed by 3 bases and J by 8 bases, leaving 8 bases between them. Germline V CDR1 and CDR2: SGHTA, FQGNSA.

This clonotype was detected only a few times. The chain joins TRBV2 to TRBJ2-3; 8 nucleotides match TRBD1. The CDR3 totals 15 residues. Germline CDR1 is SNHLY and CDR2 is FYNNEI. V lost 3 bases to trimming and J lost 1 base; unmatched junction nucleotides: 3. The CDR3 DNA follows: TGTGCCAGCAGTGAGGGGGGACAGGGCACAGATACGCAGTATTTT. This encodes CASSEGGQGTDTQYF.